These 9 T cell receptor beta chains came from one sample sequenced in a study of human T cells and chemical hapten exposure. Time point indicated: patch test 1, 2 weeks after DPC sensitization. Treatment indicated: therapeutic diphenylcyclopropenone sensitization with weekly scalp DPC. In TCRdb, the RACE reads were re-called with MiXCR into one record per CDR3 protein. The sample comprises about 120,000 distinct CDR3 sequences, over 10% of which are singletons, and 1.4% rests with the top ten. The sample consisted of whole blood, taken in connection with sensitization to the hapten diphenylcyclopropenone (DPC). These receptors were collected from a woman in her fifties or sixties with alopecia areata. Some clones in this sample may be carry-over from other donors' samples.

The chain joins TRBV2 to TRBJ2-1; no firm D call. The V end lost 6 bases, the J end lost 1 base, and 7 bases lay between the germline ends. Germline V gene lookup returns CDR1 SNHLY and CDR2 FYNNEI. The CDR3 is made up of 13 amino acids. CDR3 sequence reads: CASRDWSYNEQFF. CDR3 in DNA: TGTGCCAGCAGGGATTGGTCCTACAATGAGCAGTTCTTC. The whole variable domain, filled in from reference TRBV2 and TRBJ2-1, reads EPEVTQTPSHQVTQMGQEVILRCVPISNHLYFYWYRQILGQKVEFLVSFYNNEISEKSEIFDDQFSVERPDGSNFTLKIRSTKLEDSAMYFCASRDWSYNEQFFGPGTRLTVL.

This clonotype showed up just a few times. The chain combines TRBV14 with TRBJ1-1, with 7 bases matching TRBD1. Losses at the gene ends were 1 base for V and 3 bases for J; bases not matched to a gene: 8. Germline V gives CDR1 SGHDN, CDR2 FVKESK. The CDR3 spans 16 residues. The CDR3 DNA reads TGTGCCAGCAGCCAAGGGGAGGGGGCTTGGTACACTGAAGCTTTCTTT. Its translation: CASSQGEGAWYTEAFF.

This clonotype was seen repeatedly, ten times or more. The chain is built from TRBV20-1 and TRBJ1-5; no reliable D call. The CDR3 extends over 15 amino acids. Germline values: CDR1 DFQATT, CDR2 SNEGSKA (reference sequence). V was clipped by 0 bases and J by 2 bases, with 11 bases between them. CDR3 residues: CSARDSGRGNQPQHF. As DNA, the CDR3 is TGCAGTGCTAGAGATTCCGGTCGTGGCAATCAGCCCCAGCATTTT.

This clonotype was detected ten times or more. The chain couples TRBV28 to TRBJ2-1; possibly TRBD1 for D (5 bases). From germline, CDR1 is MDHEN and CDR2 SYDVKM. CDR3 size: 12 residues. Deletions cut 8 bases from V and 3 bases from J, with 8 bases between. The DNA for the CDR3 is TGTGCCAGCGGGGCTAGCTACAATGAGCAGTTCTTC. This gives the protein CASGASYNEQFF.

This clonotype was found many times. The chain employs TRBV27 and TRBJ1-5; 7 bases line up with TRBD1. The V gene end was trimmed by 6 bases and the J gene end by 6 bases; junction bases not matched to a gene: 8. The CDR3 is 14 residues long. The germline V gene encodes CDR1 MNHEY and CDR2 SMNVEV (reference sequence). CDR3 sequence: CASSRQGMGQPQHF. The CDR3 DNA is TGTGCCAGCAGCCGACAGGGTATGGGTCAGCCCCAGCATTTT.

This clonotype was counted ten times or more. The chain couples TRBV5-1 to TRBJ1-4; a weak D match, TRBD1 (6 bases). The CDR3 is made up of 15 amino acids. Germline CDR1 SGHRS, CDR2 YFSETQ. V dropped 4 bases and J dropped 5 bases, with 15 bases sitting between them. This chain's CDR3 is CASSPGQHFNEKLFF. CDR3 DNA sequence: TGCGCCAGCAGCCCCGGACAGCACTTCAATGAAAAACTGTTTTTT. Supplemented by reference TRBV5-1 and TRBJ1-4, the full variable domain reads KAGVTQTPRYLIKTRGQQVTLSCSPISGHRSVSWYQQTPGQGLQFLFEYFSETQRNKGNFPGRFSGRQFSNSRSEMNVSTLELGDSALYLCASSPGQHFNEKLFFGSGTQLSVL.

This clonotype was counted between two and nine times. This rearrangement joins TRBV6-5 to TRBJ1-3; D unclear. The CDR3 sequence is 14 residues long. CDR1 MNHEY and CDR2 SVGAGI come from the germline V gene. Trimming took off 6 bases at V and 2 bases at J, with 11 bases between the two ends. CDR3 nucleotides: TGTGCCAGCAGCTCCGATTCTACTGGAAACACCATATATTTT. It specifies CASSSDSTGNTIYF.

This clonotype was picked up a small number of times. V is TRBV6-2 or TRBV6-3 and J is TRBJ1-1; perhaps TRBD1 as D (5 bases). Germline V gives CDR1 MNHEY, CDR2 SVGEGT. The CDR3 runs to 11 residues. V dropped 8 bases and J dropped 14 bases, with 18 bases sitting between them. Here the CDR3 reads CASYLGRRGFF. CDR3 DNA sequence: TGTGCCAGCTATCTGGGTCGAAGGGGCTTCTTT.

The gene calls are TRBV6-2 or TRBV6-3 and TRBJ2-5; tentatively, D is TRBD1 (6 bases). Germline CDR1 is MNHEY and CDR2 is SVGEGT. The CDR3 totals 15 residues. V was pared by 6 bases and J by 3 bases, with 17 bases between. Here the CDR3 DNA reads TGTGCCAGCAGCAACCATCTACAGGGTAAAGAGACCCAGTACTTC. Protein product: CASSNHLQGKETQYF.